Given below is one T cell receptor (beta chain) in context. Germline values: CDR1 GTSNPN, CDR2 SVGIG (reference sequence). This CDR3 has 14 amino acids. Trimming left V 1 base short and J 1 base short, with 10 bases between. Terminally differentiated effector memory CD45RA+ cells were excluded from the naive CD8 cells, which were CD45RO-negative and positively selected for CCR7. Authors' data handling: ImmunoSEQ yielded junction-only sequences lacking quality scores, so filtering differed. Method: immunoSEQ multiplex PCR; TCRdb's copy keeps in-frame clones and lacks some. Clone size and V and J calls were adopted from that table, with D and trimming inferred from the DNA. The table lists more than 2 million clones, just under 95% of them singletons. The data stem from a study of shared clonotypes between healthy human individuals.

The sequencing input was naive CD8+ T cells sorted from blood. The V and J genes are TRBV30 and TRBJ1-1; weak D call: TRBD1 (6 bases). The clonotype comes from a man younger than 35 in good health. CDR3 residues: CAWSADSRNTEAFF. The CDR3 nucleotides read TGTGCCTGGAGTGCGGACAGCCGGAACACTGAAGCTTTCTTT.